The sequence of this T cell receptor (beta chain) was determined in a study of blood T cell repertoires in COVID-19. Study-level background: Acute-phase and convalescent COVID-19 samples originated in the United States, Italy and Spain. Sample material is recorded as cDNA or gDNA derived from T cells, B-cell-depleted T cells, or PBMCs.

Original processing notes: The authors estimated nucleated cell counts from reference gene primer amplification. Sequencing was performed with immunoSEQ multiplex PCR; in TCRdb, only in-frame clones are kept and a portion is missing. The V and J calls and the clone size are those of that table, but D and trimming were determined from the DNA. The top ten clones hold more than 4.5% of a sample with around 250,000 clones, roughly 85% of them seen once. This clone has a single count. The origin of this receptor is a man in his fifties with active or convalescent COVID-19. What was sequenced was peripheral blood.

This CDR3 is CAWSVAGDTEAFF. CDR3 nucleotides: TGTGCCTGGAGTGTAGCCGGGGACACTGAAGCTTTCTTT. The J gene is TRBJ1-1, the V gene TRBV30; D gene ambiguous. This CDR3 contains 13 residues. V lost 0 bases and J 3 bases, leaving 8 bases between the germline ends. The germline CDR1 and CDR2 sequences are GTSNPN and SVGIG (reference sequence).